Below are 8 T cell receptor beta chains sequenced from a single sample in a study of blood T cell repertoires in COVID-19. Here immunoSEQ multiplex PCR was the method, and the copy in TCRdb shows in-frame clones only, minus some. The profile shows approximately 120,000 clones, roughly 88% of them singletons. Specimen: peripheral blood. These receptors all stem from a woman of 80 years or more with active or convalescent COVID-19.

V and J are TRBV18 and TRBJ2-7, with TRBD1 matching over 7 bases. V shed 8 bases, J shed 0 bases, and the junction held 4 bases outside the gene matches. The CDR3 loop spans 13 amino acids. Germline V gene sequence: CDR1 KGHSH, CDR2 LQKENI. The CDR3 loop is CASRRDSSYEQYF. In DNA form, the CDR3 reads TGTGCCAGCCGAAGGGACAGCTCCTACGAGCAGTACTTC.

The chain uses TRBV2 and TRBJ2-2; D may be TRBD2 (6 bases). The CDR3 length is 21 residues. V lost 5 bases and J 1 base, leaving 29 bases between the germline ends. Germline V gene lookup returns CDR1 SNHLY and CDR2 FYNNEI. The CDR3 DNA is TGTGCCAGCAGTCTACAGTATCTTGGGGGTCGGGGTAGCGGGAACACCGGGGAGCTGTTTTTT. Encoded protein: CASSLQYLGGRGSGNTGELFF.

This chain's CDR3 is CASSQGLAAQETQYF. The CDR3 DNA follows: TGCGCCAGCAGCCAGGGACTAGCCGCCCAAGAGACCCAGTACTTC. The V gene is TRBV5-1, the J gene TRBJ2-5; TRBD2 matches at 9 bases. Looked up from germline, CDR1 is SGHRS and CDR2 is YFSETQ. The CDR3 totals 15 residues. V was clipped by 4 bases and J by 1 base; unmatched bases: 5.

The genes are TRBV27 and TRBJ2-7; 8 nucleotides align to TRBD1. The CDR3 totals 14 residues. V lost 4 bases, J lost 2 bases, and 4 bases stayed unmatched. Germline-derived CDR1 and CDR2 are MNHEY and SMNVEV (reference sequence). CDR3 coding DNA: TGTGCCAGCAGTTACGGACAGGGTACCTACGAGCAGTACTTC. Its translation is CASSYGQGTYEQYF.

This clone has a single count. The chain uses TRBV7-3 and TRBJ2-2, with 8 nucleotides matching TRBD2. The CDR3 extends over 16 amino acids. Germline assignment: CDR1 SGHTA and CDR2 FQGTGA. V dropped 3 bases and J dropped 2; count of bases not matched to a gene: 5. This chain's CDR3 is CASSFGGRSNTGELFF. CDR3 coding DNA: TGTGCCAGCAGCTTTGGCGGGAGGTCCAACACCGGGGAGCTGTTTTTT.

The V and J genes are TRBV4-1 and TRBJ2-5, with 8 bases aligning to TRBD2. Germline-derived CDR1 and CDR2 are MGHRA and YSYEKL. J was trimmed by 0 bases and V by 1 base; bases with no gene match: 4. This CDR3 is built from 16 residues. The CDR3, as DNA: TGCGCCAGCAGCCAAGTGAGCGGGAGTTACCAAGAGACCCAGTACTTC. This translates into CASSQVSGSYQETQYF.

The chain combines TRBV10-2 with TRBJ2-5; D call uncertain. Germline V CDR1 and CDR2: WSHSY, SAAADI. Trimming left V 4 bases short and J 4 bases short, with 10 bases between. This CDR3 contains 13 residues. The CDR3 here is CASSAVSRETQYF. CDR3 nucleotide sequence: TGCGCCAGCAGTGCCGTCTCCCGAGAGACCCAGTACTTC.

V is TRBV19 and J is TRBJ1-1, with 7 positions matching TRBD1. The germline V gene has CDR1 LNHDA and CDR2 SQIVND (reference sequence). This CDR3 spans 18 amino acids. With V trimmed by 4 bases and J by 1 base, 15 bases remained unmatched. As DNA, the CDR3 is TGTGCCAGTAGTACTCTGAACTTCGGGACAGTTACGAACACTGAAGCTTTCTTT. Residues: CASSTLNFGTVTNTEAFF.